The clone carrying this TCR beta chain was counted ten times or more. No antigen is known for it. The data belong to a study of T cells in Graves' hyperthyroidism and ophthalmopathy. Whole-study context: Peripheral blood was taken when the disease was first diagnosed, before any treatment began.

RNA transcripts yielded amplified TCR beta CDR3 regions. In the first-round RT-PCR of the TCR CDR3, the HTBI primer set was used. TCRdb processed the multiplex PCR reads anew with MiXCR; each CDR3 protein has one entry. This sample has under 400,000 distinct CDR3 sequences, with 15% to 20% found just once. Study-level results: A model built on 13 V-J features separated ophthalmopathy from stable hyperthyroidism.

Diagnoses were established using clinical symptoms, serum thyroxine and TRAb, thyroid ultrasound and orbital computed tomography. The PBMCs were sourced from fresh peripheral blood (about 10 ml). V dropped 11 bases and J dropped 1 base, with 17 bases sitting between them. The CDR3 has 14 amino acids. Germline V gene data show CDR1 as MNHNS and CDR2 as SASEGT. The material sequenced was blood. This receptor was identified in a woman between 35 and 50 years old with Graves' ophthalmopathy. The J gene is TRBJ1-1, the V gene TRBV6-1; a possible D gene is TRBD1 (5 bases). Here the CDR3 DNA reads TGTGCCGCAGCATTGACGGGGCAGAACACTGAAGCTTTCTTT. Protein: CAAALTGQNTEAFF.